Listed here are 31 T cell receptor beta chains from one sample, sequenced in a study of T cells in Graves' hyperthyroidism and ophthalmopathy. Amplification of TCR beta CDR3 regions was performed using RNA transcripts as template. Using the HTBI primer set, a first-round RT-PCR was run on the TCR CDR3. TCRdb used MiXCR to reprocess the multiplex PCR reads, holding one entry per CDR3 protein. This table has roughly 110,000 distinct CDR3 sequences, about 16% appearing once. The sequenced sample consisted of blood. The origin of the receptors is a woman in her forties or fifties with Graves' hyperthyroidism.

This sequence joins TRBV20-1 and TRBJ2-3; 16 positions match TRBD2. CDR1 and CDR2 (germline): DFQATT, SNEGSKA (reference sequence). CDR3 length: 17 residues. Unmatched junction bases numbered 10, after V lost 6 bases and J lost 4 bases. CDR3 loop: CSAPGTGTSGRADTQYF. The CDR3 nucleotides read TGCAGTGCCCCCGGGACCGGGACTAGCGGGAGGGCAGATACGCAGTATTTT.

This clonotype was recorded many times. This sequence joins TRBV19 and TRBJ2-6, with unresolved D. This CDR3 is 15 amino acids long. CDR1 is LNHDA, CDR2 SQIVND, per germline (reference sequence). V lost 2 bases, J lost 0 bases, and 5 bases lay in between. CDR3 loop: CASSIQISGANVLTF. The DNA of the CDR3 is TGTGCCAGTAGTATACAGATCTCTGGGGCCAACGTCCTGACTTTC.

In this sample, this clonotype turned up many times. The chain has TRBV6-2 or TRBV6-3 and TRBJ1-4; D is unclear. CDR1 is MNHEY and CDR2 is SVGEGT in the germline V gene. The CDR3 runs 12 residues. V was trimmed by 0 bases and J by 7 bases, leaving 3 bases between them. The CDR3 protein is CASSYSSEKLFF. The CDR3, as DNA: TGTGCCAGCAGTTACTCGAGTGAAAAACTGTTTTTT.

The rearrangement joins TRBV20-1 to TRBJ2-5; no definite D call. V was clipped by 4 bases and J by 2 bases, with 11 bases between them. Germline CDR1 reads DFQATT; CDR2 reads SNEGSKA (reference sequence). This CDR3 spans 13 amino acids. CDR3 amino acids: CSAKRSPQETQYF. In nucleotides, the CDR3 is TGCAGTGCTAAAAGGTCTCCACAAGAGACCCAGTACTTC.

The CDR3 bases are TGTGCCAGCAGCCCCGACCCCCTAGCGGGACAGGAGACCCAGTACTTC. Its protein is CASSPDPLAGQETQYF. The J gene is TRBJ2-5, the V gene TRBV7-9, with 9 bases fitting TRBD2. From germline, CDR1 is SEHNR and CDR2 FQNEAQ (reference sequence). The V and J ends lost 5 bases and 5 bases, in that order; junction bases with no gene match: 12. This CDR3 comprises 16 residues.

This clonotype came up many times. V usage is TRBV7-9 and J usage is TRBJ2-2; D is unclear. Trimming removed 5 bases from V and 7 bases from J, with 8 bases in between. There are 12 residues in the CDR3. CDR1 and CDR2 (germline): SEHNR, FQNEAQ (reference sequence). The CDR3 DNA reads TGTGCCAGCAGCGAAGTGGGCGGGGAGCTGTTTTTT. Translation: CASSEVGGELFF.

This clonotype was seen ten or more times. The chain employs TRBV7-9 and TRBJ2-2; tentatively, D is TRBD1 or TRBD2 (6 bases each). V shed 5 bases and J shed 3 bases, with 19 bases lying between them. Germline CDR1 SEHNR, CDR2 FQNEAQ (reference sequence). The CDR3 spans 17 residues. CDR3 bases: TGTGCCAGCAGCCCTAAGTTGGGGGGCCTAGACACCGGGGAGCTGTTTTTT. Translation gives CASSPKLGGLDTGELFF.

This clonotype came up many times. The genes are TRBV28 and TRBJ2-1, with 9 nucleotides matching TRBD2. The trim removed 8 bases at V and 7 bases at J, leaving 6 bases unmatched. The CDR3 covers 13 residues. Germline V CDR1 and CDR2: MDHEN, SYDVKM. The CDR3 loop reads CASRVSGSNEQFF. As DNA, the CDR3 is TGTGCCAGCCGGGTTAGCGGGAGTAATGAGCAGTTCTTC.

This clonotype was picked up many times. V is TRBV20-1 and J is TRBJ2-1; no clear D. Germline V gives CDR1 DFQATT, CDR2 SNEGSKA (reference sequence). Deletions cut 3 bases from V and 0 bases from J, with 9 bases between. The length of the CDR3 is 14 residues. Here the CDR3 DNA reads TGCAGTGCTAGTAGCCGATACTCCTACAATGAGCAGTTCTTC. This sequence encodes CSASSRYSYNEQFF.

This clonotype appeared many times. The J gene is TRBJ2-6, the V gene TRBV3-1, with D perhaps matching TRBD2 (5 bases). CDR3 length: 18 amino acids. In germline, CDR1 is LGHDT, CDR2 YNNKEL (reference sequence). Trimming pared 4 bases from V and 4 bases from J, leaving 20 bases between. CDR3 loop: CASSLPSGRKRGANVLTF. The DNA for the CDR3 is TGTGCCAGCAGCCTTCCGAGCGGACGGAAAAGGGGGGCCAACGTCCTGACTTTC.

This clonotype was seen more than once but under ten times. V gene TRBV10-3 combines with J gene TRBJ2-1; D not resolved. Germline CDR1 ENHRY, CDR2 SYGVKD. The CDR3 loop spans 14 amino acids. The V end lost 3 bases, the J end lost 5 bases, and 11 bases lay between the germline ends. CDR3: CAISERRADNEQFF. The DNA of the CDR3 is TGTGCCATCAGTGAACGTCGAGCCGACAATGAGCAGTTCTTC.

This clonotype was seen many times. V gene TRBV20-1 combines with J gene TRBJ2-1; TRBD1 matches at 8 bases. This CDR3 has 18 residues. With V trimmed by 6 bases and J by 2 bases, 18 bases remained unmatched. The germline CDR1 and CDR2 sequences are DFQATT and SNEGSKA (reference sequence). As DNA, the CDR3 is TGCAGTGCGCCAGGGACAGGACCCTTGCGGGGAACCTACAATGAGCAGTTCTTC. Translating it yields CSAPGTGPLRGTYNEQFF.

This clonotype has ten or more counts. This chain connects TRBV6-5 to TRBJ1-2, with TRBD1 matching 7 bases. V gave up 1 base and J gave up 3 bases; unmatched junction bases: 2. The CDR3 covers 14 residues. Per the germline V gene, CDR1 is MNHEY and CDR2 is SVGAGI. CDR3 protein: CASSYLGGDYGYTF. The CDR3 DNA is TGTGCCAGCAGTTACTTAGGGGGCGACTATGGCTACACCTTC.

This clonotype has just a few counts. The V call is TRBV5-4, the J call TRBJ2-2; TRBD2 agrees at 13 bases. CDR1 and CDR2 (germline): SGHNT, YYREEE (reference sequence). The CDR3 spans 17 residues. J lost 7 bases, V lost 4 bases, and 10 bases had no gene match. CDR3: CASSAGGLAGNLGELFF. Here the CDR3 DNA reads TGTGCCAGCAGCGCGGGGGGACTAGCGGGAAACCTCGGGGAGCTGTTTTTT.

There are many counts of this clonotype. The V call is TRBV19, the J call TRBJ2-3, with 8 bases aligning to TRBD2. The V gene end was trimmed by 7 bases and the J gene end by 5 bases; junction bases not matched to a gene: 20. Germline-derived CDR1 and CDR2 are LNHDA and SQIVND (reference sequence). The CDR3 covers 18 residues. The CDR3 loop reads CASMVVGGAGDPGDTQYF. DNA for the CDR3: TGTGCCAGTATGGTGGTTGGTGGAGCGGGAGACCCCGGAGATACGCAGTATTTT.

This clonotype appeared many times. The rearrangement uses TRBV27 and TRBJ1-2, with 8 bases matching TRBD1. The CDR3 runs 15 residues. The germline gives CDR1 MNHEY, CDR2 SMNVEV (reference sequence). J was trimmed by 6 bases and V by 4 bases; bases with no gene match: 10. In DNA form, the CDR3 reads TGTGCCAGCAGTTCCAGGGGGCGAATACGGGATGGCTACACCTTC. Its protein product is CASSSRGRIRDGYTF.

This clonotype was counted ten times or more. The CDR3 nucleotides are TGTGCCAGCAGCGTAGGATTGAGCGGTTATGAGCAGTTCTTC. Its translation is CASSVGLSGYEQFF. The chain combines TRBV9 with TRBJ2-1; D is possibly TRBD2 (5 bases). Germline assignment: CDR1 SGDLS and CDR2 YYNGEE. Between the trimmed V and J ends, which lost 0 bases and 8 bases, there was a span of 12 bases. The length of the CDR3 is 14 residues.

This clonotype was detected ten times or more. The chain is built from TRBV29-1 and TRBJ2-3; D unresolved. CDR3 length: 14 amino acids. The V end was cut by 2 bases, the J end by 1 base, with 10 bases between. The germline CDR1 and CDR2 sequences are SQVTM and ANQGSEA. The CDR3 nucleotides are TGCAGCGTTGAATCCGGGCATGGCACAGATACGCAGTATTTT. It is translated as CSVESGHGTDTQYF.

This sequence joins TRBV11-2 and TRBJ2-7; no clear D gene. The germline V gene has CDR1 SGHAT and CDR2 FQNNGV. The V end was cut by 4 bases, the J end by 2 bases, with 15 bases between. The CDR3 totals 15 residues. This chain's CDR3 is CASSWVNQPPYEQYF. Here the CDR3 DNA reads TGTGCCAGCAGCTGGGTCAACCAACCTCCCTACGAGCAGTACTTC.

This clonotype appeared many times. The V gene is TRBV7-9, the J gene TRBJ1-5; 10 nucleotides align to TRBD1. CDR1 and CDR2 from the germline V gene are SEHNR and FQNEAQ (reference sequence). V lost 2 bases and J lost 5; bases outside the gene matches: 9. The CDR3 consists of 17 residues. The CDR3 protein is CASSLNPGQGNHQPQHF. Written as DNA, the CDR3 is TGTGCCAGCAGCTTAAACCCGGGACAGGGGAACCATCAGCCCCAGCATTTT.

The V call is TRBV2, the J call TRBJ2-7, with D tentatively TRBD2 (6 bases). Germline CDR1 reads SNHLY; CDR2 reads FYNNEI. V gave up 6 bases and J gave up 4 bases, with 19 bases separating them. The CDR3 sequence is 15 residues long. The chain's CDR3 is CASRWGGGSGYEQYF. The CDR3, as DNA: TGTGCCAGCAGATGGGGTGGAGGGAGCGGGTACGAGCAGTACTTC.

The gene calls are TRBV11-3 and TRBJ2-1, with 8 bases lining up with TRBD2. Germline loops: CDR1 SGHNT, CDR2 YENEEA. The CDR3 is 16 residues long. V shed 0 bases and J 8 bases; nucleotides not matched to a gene: 9. The CDR3, as DNA: TGTGCCAGCAGCTTAGAGACAGCGGGAGTAGTATATGAGCAGTTCTTC. It yields the protein CASSLETAGVVYEQFF.

This clonotype has ten or more counts. The chain carries TRBV9 and TRBJ2-1, with a weak D call TRBD1 (6 bases). This CDR3 spans 13 amino acids. Germline values: CDR1 SGDLS, CDR2 YYNGEE. The V end lost 2 bases, the J end lost 5 bases, and 8 bases lay between the germline ends. CDR3 amino acids: CASSVRQDNEQFF. CDR3 DNA: TGTGCCAGCAGCGTCAGACAGGACAATGAGCAGTTCTTC. Supplemented by reference TRBV9 and TRBJ2-1, the full variable domain reads DSGVTQTPKHLITATGQRVTLRCSPRSGDLSVYWYQQSLDQGLQFLIQYYNGEERAKGNILERFSAQQFPDLHSELNLSSLELGDSALYFCASSVRQDNEQFFGPGTRLTVL.

In this sample, this clonotype turned up many times. The chain is built from TRBV30 and TRBJ1-1; D uncertain. CDR3 size: 14 residues. The V end lost 2 bases, the J end lost 1 base, and 11 bases lay between the germline ends. Germline V gene lookup returns CDR1 GTSNPN and CDR2 SVGIG (reference sequence). The CDR3 nucleotides read TGTGCCTGGAGTCCTTTGACACCGAACACTGAAGCTTTCTTT. It yields the protein CAWSPLTPNTEAFF.

This clonotype was detected many times. This chain joins TRBV2 and TRBJ1-6; D is uncertain. The V gene lost 5 bases and the J gene lost 0 bases, with 8 bases spanning the gap. The CDR3 is 15 residues long. CDR1 is SNHLY and CDR2 is FYNNEI in the germline V gene. The CDR3 sequence: CASSKSSSYNSPLHF. In DNA, the CDR3 is TGTGCCAGCAGTAAATCCAGCTCCTATAATTCACCCCTCCACTTT.

This clonotype was detected many times. The chain is built from TRBV18 and TRBJ2-1; TRBD2 matches at 7 bases. This CDR3 has 16 amino acids. V was clipped by 4 bases and J by 2 bases; unmatched bases: 8. CDR1 is KGHSH and CDR2 is LQKENI in the germline V gene. The CDR3 nucleotides are TGTGCCAGCTCACTATGGAGCGGGGAAGCCTACAATGAGCAGTTCTTC. It encodes CASSLWSGEAYNEQFF.

The chain uses TRBV12-3 or TRBV12-4 and TRBJ1-2; TRBD1 matches at 7 bases. The junction had 16 bases not matched to a gene; V was cut back by 4 bases and J by 2 bases. CDR3 size: 18 residues. This chain's CDR3 is CASSSLRQGTRGNYGYTF. The CDR3 coding sequence is TGTGCCAGCAGTTCCCTTAGACAGGGAACTAGGGGAAACTATGGCTACACCTTC.

The CDR3 DNA is TGTGCCATCAGTGAGTCTCCCCTCCTGGGGCAGTTCTTC. Translated, it gives CAISESPLLGQFF. This rearrangement joins TRBV10-3 to TRBJ2-1, with unresolved D. Trimming removed 0 bases at V and 12 bases at J, with 12 bases between. This CDR3 comprises 13 residues. Per the germline V gene, CDR1 is ENHRY and CDR2 is SYGVKD.

V gene TRBV19 combines with J gene TRBJ2-7; tentatively, D is TRBD1 or TRBD2 (5 bases each). Germline-derived CDR1 and CDR2 are LNHDA and SQIVND (reference sequence). V was shortened by 2 bases and J by 6 bases, with 17 bases between the two germline ends. This CDR3 spans 15 amino acids. The CDR3 loop reads CASSISGQGWGEQYF. The CDR3 nucleotides are TGTGCCAGTAGTATAAGCGGACAAGGCTGGGGCGAGCAGTACTTC.

This clonotype was recorded many times. The chain links TRBV5-1 to TRBJ2-1, with TRBD2 matching over 7 bases. Germline CDR1 and CDR2: SGHRS and YFSETQ. The CDR3 extends over 14 amino acids. With V trimmed by 7 bases and J by 7 bases, 11 bases remained unmatched. CDR3 protein: CASSAGDTLNEQFF. In DNA form, the CDR3 reads TGCGCCAGCTCGGCGGGAGACACCTTGAATGAGCAGTTCTTC. Full variable domain (rest looked up from reference TRBV5-1 and TRBJ2-1): KAGVTQTPRYLIKTRGQQVTLSCSPISGHRSVSWYQQTPGQGLQFLFEYFSETQRNKGNFPGRFSGRQFSNSRSEMNVSTLELGDSALYLCASSAGDTLNEQFFGPGTRLTVL.

In its sample, this clonotype was seen many times. The chain uses TRBV12-5 and TRBJ1-1, with 11 positions matching TRBD1. Germline V gives CDR1 LGHNT, CDR2 FRNRAP. CDR3 length equals 15 residues. Germline trimming cut 5 bases from V and 4 bases from J; bases unmatched to any gene: 6. The CDR3 loop reads CASGTGTGGVTEAFF. The CDR3 region has the DNA TGTGCTAGTGGTACCGGGACAGGGGGTGTCACTGAAGCTTTCTTT.